This T cell receptor beta chain was captured by sequencing in a study of T cell responses to AZD1222 COVID-19 vaccine. Study-level findings and limits: Among those given AZD1222, only 5 to 7 were seropositive at baseline. Clonal diversity may have been underestimated, and the donors were mostly white British, with more females than males. Unmutated variant regions are reportedly the target of nearly half of TCRs that are spike-specific.

As regards this clone: Its antigen remains unknown.

Profiling relied on immunoSEQ multiplex PCR, and the TCRdb table lists in-frame clones only, not all of them. The sample records approximately 140,000 clones, approximately 92% being singletons. Trimming cost V 2 bases and J 1 base, with 6 bases left between them. The germline V gene encodes CDR1 SGHRS and CDR2 YFSETQ. This CDR3 contains 13 residues. The sample in question was peripheral blood, obtained 28 days after the second AZD1222 dose. The J gene is TRBJ1-1, the V gene TRBV5-1; TRBD1 might be the D (5 bases). This clonotype originated in an adult who received the AZD1222 COVID-19 vaccine. This CDR3 is CASSFTGNTEAFF. In DNA form, the CDR3 reads TGCGCCAGCAGCTTCACAGGGAACACTGAAGCTTTCTTT.